This T cell receptor beta chain was recovered during a study of spatial heterogeneity in lung cancer (dated 2019 in TCRdb). Broadly, across the study: More beta-chain than alpha-chain transcripts were consistently detected, likely reflecting higher beta-chain transcript abundance. TCR alpha and beta repertoires were quantitatively compared across multiple tumor regions, matched nontumor lung and blood in non-small cell lung cancer. In the raw uncorrected reads, each unique combination of TCR and UMI appeared more than ten times on average. At surgery, roughly 220 tumor regions, around 67 matched nontumor lung samples and 56 PBMC samples were TCR-sequenced for both alpha and beta chains. TCR repertoire features were related to nonsynonymous mutation counts determined by whole-exome sequencing of tumor tissue. The paper's findings and limits, for the study overall: Additional single-cell paired TCR alpha and beta sequencing was considered necessary to confirm, at a functional level, the hypothesis that regional TCRs recognize regional mutations. Ubiquitous expanded tumor TCRs were found in blood more often at tumor resection than at routine follow-up.

This clonotype was seen a handful of times. No cognate antigen has been identified for it. There are no base qualities to consult, and no much larger clone falls within one base. CDR3 length: 12 amino acids, cysteine to phenylalanine. The entry retains the CDR3 DNA only, 36 bases that are in frame from base 1. Cut back by 8 bases and 0 bases, the V and J ends lie 7 bases apart. CDR1 and CDR2, looked up from the germline V gene (reference sequence), are LGHDT and YNNKEL. The time point label on this specimen signifies: sample taken at primary tumor resection. The donors were 72 patients from the lung TRACERx cohort who had early-stage, untreated non-small cell lung cancer. TCR sequencing used whole RNA extracted from tumor and nontumor lung tissue, or from cryopreserved PBMC samples, without cell sorting. A patient was chosen for TCR sequencing only when enough RNA was available from at least two tumor regions.

Library construction relied on 5' RACE. The sample was run on a NextSeq 500. To allow correction of PCR and sequencing errors, the TCR library protocol tagged every TCR cDNA molecule with a unique molecular identifier. Turning to the authors' computational methods: TCR identification, UMI-based error correction and CDR3 extraction were all carried out with Decombinator tools. TCRs above a frequency of 2 per 1,000, corresponding to the top 1% of the tumor frequency distribution, were defined as expanded. Rényi diversity was computed with the R vegan package after subsampling each repertoire 100 times to 5,000 TCRs. CDR3 similarity networks were built from amino acid triplet string-kernel similarity, with CDR3s being connected when pairwise similarity was above 0.82. Clones were called with MiXCR by TCRdb after fastp trimmed the public reads at Q25, and only in-frame beta chains were retained. Rows are combined by CDR3 protein, so each entry shows the most common genes and DNA. The V and J calls shown here were made by TCRdb, not taken from the authors' results. In all, the sample holds roughly 48,000 distinct CDR3 sequences, and roughly 5% of those were seen once. Approximately 12% of the sample goes to the ten largest clones.

The V gene is TRBV3-1 and the J gene is TRBJ2-5; the D region is possibly TRBD1 or TRBD2, each matching across 5 bases. This TCR was sampled from a male donor with early-stage non-small cell lung cancer. Sequenced material: PBMCs, taken at surgery. The sequenced DNA is TGTGCCAGCGGGACGAACCAAGAGACCCAGTACTTC. This translates into CASGTNQETQYF.